This T cell receptor (beta chain) was recorded in a study of control samples from healthy donors and cancer patients. Method: immunoSEQ multiplex PCR; TCRdb's copy keeps in-frame clones and lacks some. The profile shows roughly 100,000 clones, about 80% of them singletons. Germline CDR1 LGHNA, CDR2 YSLEER. Between the trimmed V and J ends, which lost 3 bases and 4 bases, there was a span of 3 bases. The CDR3 length is 12 residues. The sample taken for sequencing was blood. The chain recombines TRBV4-3 with TRBJ2-2; D is ambiguous. The receptor was derived from a woman aged 50 to 60 in good health. As DNA, the CDR3 is TGCGCCAGCAGCCACCCCACCGGGGAGCTGTTTTTT. Its protein product is CASSHPTGELFF.